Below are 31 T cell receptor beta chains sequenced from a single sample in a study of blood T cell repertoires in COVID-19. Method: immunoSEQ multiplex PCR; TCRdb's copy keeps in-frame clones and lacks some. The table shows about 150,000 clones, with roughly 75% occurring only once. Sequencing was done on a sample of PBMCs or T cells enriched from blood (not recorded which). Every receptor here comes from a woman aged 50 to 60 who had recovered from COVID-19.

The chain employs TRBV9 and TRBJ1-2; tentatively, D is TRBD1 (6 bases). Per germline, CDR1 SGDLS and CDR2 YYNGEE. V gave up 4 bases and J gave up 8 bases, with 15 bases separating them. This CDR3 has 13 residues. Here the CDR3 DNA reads TGTGCCAGCAGCAGGAGAGGGGGAGAGGGCTACACCTTC. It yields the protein CASSRRGGEGYTF.

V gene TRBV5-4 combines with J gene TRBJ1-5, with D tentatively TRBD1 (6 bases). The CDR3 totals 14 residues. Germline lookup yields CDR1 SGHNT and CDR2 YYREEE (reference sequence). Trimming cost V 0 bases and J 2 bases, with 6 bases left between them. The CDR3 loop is CASSLAGGNQPQHF. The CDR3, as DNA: TGTGCCAGCAGCTTGGCAGGGGGCAATCAGCCCCAGCATTTT.

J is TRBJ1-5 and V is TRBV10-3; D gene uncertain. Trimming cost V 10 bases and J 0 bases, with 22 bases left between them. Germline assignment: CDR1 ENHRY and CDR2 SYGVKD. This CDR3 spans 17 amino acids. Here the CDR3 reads CATARALGGNSNQPQHF. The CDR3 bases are TGTGCCACCGCCCGGGCCCTCGGAGGGAATAGCAATCAGCCCCAGCATTTT.

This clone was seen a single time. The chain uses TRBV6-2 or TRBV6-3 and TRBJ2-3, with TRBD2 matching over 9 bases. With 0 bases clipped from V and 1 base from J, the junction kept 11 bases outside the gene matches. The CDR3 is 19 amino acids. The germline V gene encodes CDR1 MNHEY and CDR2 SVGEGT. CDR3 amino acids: CASSYSISGGPLRTDTQYF. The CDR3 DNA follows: TGTGCCAGCAGTTACTCGATTAGCGGGGGACCGCTACGCACAGATACGCAGTATTTT.

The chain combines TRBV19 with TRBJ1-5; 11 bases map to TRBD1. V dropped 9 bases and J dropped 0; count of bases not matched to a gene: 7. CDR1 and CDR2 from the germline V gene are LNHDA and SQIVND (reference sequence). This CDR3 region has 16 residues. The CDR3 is CASGQGAFYSNQPQHF. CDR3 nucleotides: TGTGCCAGCGGACAGGGGGCTTTTTATAGCAATCAGCCCCAGCATTTT.

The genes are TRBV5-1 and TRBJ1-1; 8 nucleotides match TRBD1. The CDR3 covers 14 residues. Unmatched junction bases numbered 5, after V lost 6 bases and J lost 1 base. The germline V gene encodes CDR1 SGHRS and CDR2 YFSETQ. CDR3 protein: CASIRGPPNTEAFF. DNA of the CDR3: TGCGCCAGCATCAGGGGGCCTCCGAACACTGAAGCTTTCTTT.

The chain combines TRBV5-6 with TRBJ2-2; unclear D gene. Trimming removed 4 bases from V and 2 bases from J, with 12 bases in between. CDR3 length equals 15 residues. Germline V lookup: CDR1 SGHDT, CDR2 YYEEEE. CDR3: CASSHPRSNTGELFF. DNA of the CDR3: TGTGCCAGCAGCCACCCGCGGTCCAACACCGGGGAGCTGTTTTTT.

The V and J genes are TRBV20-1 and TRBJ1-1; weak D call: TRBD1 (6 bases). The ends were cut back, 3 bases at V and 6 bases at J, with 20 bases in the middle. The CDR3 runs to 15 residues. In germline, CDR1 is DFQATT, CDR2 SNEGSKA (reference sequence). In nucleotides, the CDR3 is TGCAGTGCTAGTTTACAGGGACCTGGCTTTGCTGAAGCTTTCTTT. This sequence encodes CSASLQGPGFAEAFF.

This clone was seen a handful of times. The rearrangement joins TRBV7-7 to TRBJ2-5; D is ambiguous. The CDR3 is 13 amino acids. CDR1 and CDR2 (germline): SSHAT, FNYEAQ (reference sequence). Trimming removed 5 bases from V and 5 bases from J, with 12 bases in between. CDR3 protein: CASSTSLRETQYF. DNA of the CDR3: TGTGCCAGCAGCACCTCCCTGAGGGAGACCCAGTACTTC.

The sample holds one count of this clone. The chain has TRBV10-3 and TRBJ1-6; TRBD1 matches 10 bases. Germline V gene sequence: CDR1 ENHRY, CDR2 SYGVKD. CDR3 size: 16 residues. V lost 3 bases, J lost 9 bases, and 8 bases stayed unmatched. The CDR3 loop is CAISELTGGASSPLHF. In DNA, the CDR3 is TGTGCCATCAGTGAATTGACAGGGGGCGCGAGTTCACCCCTCCACTTT.

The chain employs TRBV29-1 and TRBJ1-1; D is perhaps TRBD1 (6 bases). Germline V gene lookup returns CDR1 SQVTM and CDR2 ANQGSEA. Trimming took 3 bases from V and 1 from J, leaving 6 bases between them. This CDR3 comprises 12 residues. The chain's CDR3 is CSVEDRNTEAFF. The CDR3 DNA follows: TGCAGCGTTGAGGACAGGAACACTGAAGCTTTCTTT.

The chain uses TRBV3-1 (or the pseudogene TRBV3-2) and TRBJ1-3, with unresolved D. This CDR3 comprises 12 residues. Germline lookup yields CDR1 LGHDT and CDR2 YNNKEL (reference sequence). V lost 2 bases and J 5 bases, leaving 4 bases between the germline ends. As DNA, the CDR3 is TGTGCCAGCAGCCAATCTAGAAACACCATATATTTT. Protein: CASSQSRNTIYF.

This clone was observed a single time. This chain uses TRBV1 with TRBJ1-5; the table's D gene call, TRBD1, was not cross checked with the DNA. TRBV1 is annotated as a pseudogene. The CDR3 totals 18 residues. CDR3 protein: CTSSREDREHYYNQPQHF. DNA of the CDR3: TGCACCAGCAGCCGAGAAGACAGGGAACACTACTACAATCAGCCCCAGCATTTT.

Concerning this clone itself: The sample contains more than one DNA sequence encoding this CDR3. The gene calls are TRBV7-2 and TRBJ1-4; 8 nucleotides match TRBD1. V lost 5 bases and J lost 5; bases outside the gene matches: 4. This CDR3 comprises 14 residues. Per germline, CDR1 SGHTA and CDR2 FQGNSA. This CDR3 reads CASSLGQGNEKLFF. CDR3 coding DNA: TGTGCCAGCAGCCTTGGACAGGGCAATGAAAAACTGTTTTTT.

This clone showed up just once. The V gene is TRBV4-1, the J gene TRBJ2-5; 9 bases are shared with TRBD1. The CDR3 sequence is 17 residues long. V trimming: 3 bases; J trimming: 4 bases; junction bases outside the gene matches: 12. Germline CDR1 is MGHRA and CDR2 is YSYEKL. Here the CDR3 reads CASSHPAGTGTRETQYF. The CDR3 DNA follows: TGCGCCAGCAGCCATCCCGCCGGGACAGGGACACGAGAGACCCAGTACTTC.

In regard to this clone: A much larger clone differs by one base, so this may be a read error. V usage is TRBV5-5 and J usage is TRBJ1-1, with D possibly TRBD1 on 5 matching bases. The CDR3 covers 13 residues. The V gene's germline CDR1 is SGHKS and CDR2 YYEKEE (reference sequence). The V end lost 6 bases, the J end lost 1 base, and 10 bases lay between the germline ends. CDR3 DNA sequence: TGTGCCAGCATCCCTACAGGGAACACTGAAGCTTTCTTT. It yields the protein CASIPTGNTEAFF.

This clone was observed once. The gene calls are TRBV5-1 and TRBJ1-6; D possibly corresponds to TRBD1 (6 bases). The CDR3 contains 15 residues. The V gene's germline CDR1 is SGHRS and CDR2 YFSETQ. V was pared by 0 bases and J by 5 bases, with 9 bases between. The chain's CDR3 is CASSLAPGDNSPLHF. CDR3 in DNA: TGCGCCAGCAGCTTGGCGCCAGGGGATAATTCACCCCTCCACTTT.

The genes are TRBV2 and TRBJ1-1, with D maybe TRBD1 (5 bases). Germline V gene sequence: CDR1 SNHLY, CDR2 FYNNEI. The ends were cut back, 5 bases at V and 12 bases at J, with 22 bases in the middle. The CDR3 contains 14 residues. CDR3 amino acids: CASSIFSGAGGTFF. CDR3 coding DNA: TGTGCCAGCAGTATTTTCAGCGGAGCGGGGGGAACTTTCTTT.

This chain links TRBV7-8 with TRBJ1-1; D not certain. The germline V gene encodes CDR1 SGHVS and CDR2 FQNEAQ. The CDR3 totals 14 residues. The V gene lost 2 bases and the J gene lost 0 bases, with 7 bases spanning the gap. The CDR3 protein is CASSLMGLNTEAFF. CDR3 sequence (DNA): TGTGCCAGCAGCTTAATGGGCCTGAACACTGAAGCTTTCTTT. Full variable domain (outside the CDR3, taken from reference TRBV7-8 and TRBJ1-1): GAGVSQSPRYKVAKRGQDVALRCDPISGHVSLFWYQQALGQGPEFLTYFQNEAQLDKSGLPSDRFFAERPEGSVSTLKIQRTQQEDSAVYLCASSLMGLNTEAFFGQGTRLTVV.

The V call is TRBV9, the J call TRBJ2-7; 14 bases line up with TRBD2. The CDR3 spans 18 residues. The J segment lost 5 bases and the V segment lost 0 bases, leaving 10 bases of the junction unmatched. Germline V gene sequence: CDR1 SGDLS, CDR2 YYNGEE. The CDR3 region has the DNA TGTGCCAGCAGCGTAGCCGTTATTGGGACTAGCGGGGGCGACGAGCAGTACTTC. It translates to CASSVAVIGTSGGDEQYF.

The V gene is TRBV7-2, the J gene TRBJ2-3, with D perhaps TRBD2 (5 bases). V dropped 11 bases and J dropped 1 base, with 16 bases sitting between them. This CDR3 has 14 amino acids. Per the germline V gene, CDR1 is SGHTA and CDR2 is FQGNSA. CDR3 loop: CALGKLGGTDTQYF. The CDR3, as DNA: TGTGCCCTAGGTAAACTAGGAGGCACAGATACGCAGTATTTT. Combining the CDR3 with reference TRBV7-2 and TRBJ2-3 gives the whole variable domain GAGVSQSPSNKVTEKGKDVELRCDPISGHTALYWYRQSLGQGLEFLIYFQGNSAPDKSGLPSDRFSAERTGGSVSTLTIQRTQQEDSAVYLCALGKLGGTDTQYFGPGTRLTVL.

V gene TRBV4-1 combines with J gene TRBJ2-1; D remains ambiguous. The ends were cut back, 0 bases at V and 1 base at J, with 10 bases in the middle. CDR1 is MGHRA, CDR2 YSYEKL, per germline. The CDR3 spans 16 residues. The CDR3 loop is CASSQDLADSYNEQFF. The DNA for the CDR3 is TGCGCCAGCAGCCAAGATTTAGCTGATTCCTACAATGAGCAGTTCTTC.

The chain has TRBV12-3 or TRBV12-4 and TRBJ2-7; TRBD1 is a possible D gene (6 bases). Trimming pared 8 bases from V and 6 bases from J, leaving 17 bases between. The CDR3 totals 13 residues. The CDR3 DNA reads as TGTGCCAGCTCCCAGGGGCAGTTAGGCGAGCAGTACTTC. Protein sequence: CASSQGQLGEQYF.

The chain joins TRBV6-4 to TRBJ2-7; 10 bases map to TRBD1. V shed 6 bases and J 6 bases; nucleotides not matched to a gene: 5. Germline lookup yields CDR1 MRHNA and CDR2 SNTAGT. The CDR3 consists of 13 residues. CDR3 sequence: CASRGQGTREQYV. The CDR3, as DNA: TGTGCCAGCAGGGGACAGGGGACGCGCGAGCAGTACGTC.

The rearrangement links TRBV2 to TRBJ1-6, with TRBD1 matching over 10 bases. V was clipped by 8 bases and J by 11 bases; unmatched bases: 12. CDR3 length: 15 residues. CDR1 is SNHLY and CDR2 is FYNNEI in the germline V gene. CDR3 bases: TGTGCCAGCCGGAGAGGGACAGGGGTTTTAGCACCCCTCCACTTT. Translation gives CASRRGTGVLAPLHF.

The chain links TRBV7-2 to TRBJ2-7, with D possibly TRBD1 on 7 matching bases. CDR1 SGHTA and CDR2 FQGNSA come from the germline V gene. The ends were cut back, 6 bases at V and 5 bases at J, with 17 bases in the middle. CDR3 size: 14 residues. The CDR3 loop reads CASRLGSRGDEQYF. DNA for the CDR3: TGTGCCAGCAGACTAGGGTCCAGGGGGGACGAGCAGTACTTC. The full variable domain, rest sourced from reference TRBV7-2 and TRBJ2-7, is GAGVSQSPSNKVTEKGKDVELRCDPISGHTALYWYRQSLGQGLEFLIYFQGNSAPDKSGLPSDRFSAERTGGSVSTLTIQRTQQEDSAVYLCASRLGSRGDEQYFGPGTRLTVT.

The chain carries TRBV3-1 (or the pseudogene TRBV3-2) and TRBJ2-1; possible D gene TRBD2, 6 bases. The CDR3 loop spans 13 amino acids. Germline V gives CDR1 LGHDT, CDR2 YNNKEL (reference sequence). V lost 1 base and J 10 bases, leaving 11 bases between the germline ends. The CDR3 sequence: CASSQARRGEQFF. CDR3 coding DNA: TGTGCCAGCAGCCAAGCCCGTCGGGGGGAGCAGTTCTTC.

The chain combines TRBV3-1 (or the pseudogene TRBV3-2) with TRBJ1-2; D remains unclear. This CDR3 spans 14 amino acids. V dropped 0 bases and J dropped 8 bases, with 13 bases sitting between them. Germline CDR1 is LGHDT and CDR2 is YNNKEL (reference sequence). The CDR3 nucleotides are TGTGCCAGCAGCCAAGATGTCACCCTGGCCGGCTACACCTTC. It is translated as CASSQDVTLAGYTF.

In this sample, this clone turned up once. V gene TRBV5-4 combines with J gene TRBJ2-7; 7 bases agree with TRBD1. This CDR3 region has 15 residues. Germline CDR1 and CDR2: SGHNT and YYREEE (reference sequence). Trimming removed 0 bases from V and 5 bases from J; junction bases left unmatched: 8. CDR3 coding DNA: TGTGCCAGCAGCTTGGGACAGGGAGCCTTGAACGAGCAGTACGTC. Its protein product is CASSLGQGALNEQYV.

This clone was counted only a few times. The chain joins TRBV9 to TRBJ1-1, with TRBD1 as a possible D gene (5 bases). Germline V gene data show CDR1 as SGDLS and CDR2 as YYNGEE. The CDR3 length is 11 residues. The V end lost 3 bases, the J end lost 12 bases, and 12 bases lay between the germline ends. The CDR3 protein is CASSAGGVPFF. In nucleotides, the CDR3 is TGTGCCAGCAGCGCCGGGGGGGTACCTTTCTTT.

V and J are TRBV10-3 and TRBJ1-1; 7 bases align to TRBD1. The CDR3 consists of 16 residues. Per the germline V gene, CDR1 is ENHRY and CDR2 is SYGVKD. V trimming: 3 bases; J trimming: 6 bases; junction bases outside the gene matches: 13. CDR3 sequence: CAISDPIKGGRSEAFF. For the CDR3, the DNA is TGTGCCATCAGTGACCCTATCAAAGGGGGCCGATCTGAAGCTTTCTTT.